This T cell receptor beta chain was identified during a study of identical twins. Findings of the study overall: Instead of following the same donors, the conclusions were based on cross-sectional statistical analysis. The degree of excess twin sharing was weaker in beta out-of-frame sequences.

The donors were all healthy and Caucasian. TCRdb processed the 5' RACE reads anew with MiXCR; each CDR3 protein has one entry. The sample contains about 690,000 distinct CDR3 sequences, around 5.7% of which appear only once. V was clipped by 6 bases and J by 2 bases; unmatched bases: 4. The CDR3 covers 14 residues. There are many counts of this clonotype. What it binds is unknown. The chain uses TRBV12-3 or TRBV12-4 and TRBJ2-7, with TRBD2 matching 10 bases. Sequencing used naive T cells sorted from blood. The clonotype comes from a man aged 18 to 29 in good health. The CDR3 bases are TGTGCCAGCAGCCCAGCGGGAGGGCCCTACGAGCAGTACTTC. Translating it yields CASSPAGGPYEQYF.